One sample yielded the 2 T cell receptor beta chains listed below, sequenced in a study of blood T cell repertoires in COVID-19. Assay: immunoSEQ multiplex PCR; the TCRdb copy retains only in-frame clones and omits some. The table shows approximately 430,000 clones, with 80% to 90% occurring only once. Sequencing was carried out using peripheral blood. These receptors came from a woman aged 25-40 years with active or convalescent COVID-19.

This chain uses TRBV5-4 with TRBJ1-6; 8 bases match TRBD1. V trimming: 2 bases; J trimming: 7 bases; junction bases outside the gene matches: 8. The length of the CDR3 is 16 residues. In germline, CDR1 is SGHNT, CDR2 YYREEE (reference sequence). CDR3 bases: TGTGCCAGCAGCTTCGGGGGACAGGCCCTAAATTCACCCCTCCACTTT. This gives the protein CASSFGGQALNSPLHF. Based on the CDR3 plus reference TRBV5-4 and TRBJ1-6, the full variable domain is ETGVTQSPTHLIKTRGQQVTLRCSSQSGHNTVSWYQQALGQGPQFIFQYYREEENGRGNFPPRFSGLQFPNYSSELNVNALELDDSALYLCASSFGGQALNSPLHFGNGTRLTVT.

The chain carries TRBV5-1 and TRBJ1-2; TRBD1 aligns across 7 bases. V lost 0 bases and J lost 4; bases outside the gene matches: 6. Germline V gives CDR1 SGHRS, CDR2 YFSETQ. This CDR3 comprises 15 residues. The CDR3: CASSLAGGSLYGYTF. CDR3 DNA: TGCGCCAGCAGCTTGGCAGGGGGAAGCCTCTATGGCTACACCTTC. Full variable domain (missing parts from reference TRBV5-1 and TRBJ1-2): KAGVTQTPRYLIKTRGQQVTLSCSPISGHRSVSWYQQTPGQGLQFLFEYFSETQRNKGNFPGRFSGRQFSNSRSEMNVSTLELGDSALYLCASSLAGGSLYGYTFGSGTRLTVV.